This T cell receptor (beta chain) was sequenced in a study of blood T cell repertoires in COVID-19. Overall study context: Acute-phase and convalescent COVID-19 samples originated in the United States, Italy and Spain. T cells, B-cell-depleted T cells, or PBMCs supplied cDNA or gDNA.

The CDR3 runs to 15 residues. V was trimmed by 0 bases and J by 2 bases, leaving 10 bases between them. Germline V gene data show CDR1 as LGHDT and CDR2 as YNNKEL (reference sequence). Authors' processing steps: Amplification with reference gene primers provided the estimates of nucleated cell counts. Assay used: immunoSEQ multiplex PCR; TCRdb lists only in-frame clones, some missing. V, J and clone size were drawn from that table, and D and trimming were deduced from the DNA. The sample has around 83,000 clones; around 87% are singletons. This TCR was sampled from an elderly man with active or convalescent COVID-19. V gene TRBV3-1 (or the pseudogene TRBV3-2) combines with J gene TRBJ1-2, with D uncertain. Sequenced sample: peripheral blood. In DNA, the CDR3 is TGTGCCAGCAGCCAAGATTCCGGCAGGAACTATGGCTACACCTTC. This gives the protein CASSQDSGRNYGYTF.